The 8 T cell receptor beta chains below come from one sample, sequenced in a study of control samples from healthy donors and cancer patients. Using immunoSEQ multiplex PCR, the repertoire was profiled, and TCRdb retains in-frame clones only, with some absent. The data hold 100,000 to 150,000 clones, with around nine tenths observed a single time. Sequencing was done on a sample of blood. Receptors were obtained from a man between 45 and 60 years old in good health.

The chain combines TRBV30 with TRBJ2-7, with TRBD2 identical over 14 bases. This CDR3 spans 18 amino acids. Germline-derived CDR1 and CDR2 are GTSNPN and SVGIG (reference sequence). Trimming cost V 3 bases and J 1 base; bases outside gene matches: 11. In DNA form, the CDR3 reads TGTGCCTGGAGCCTTCCTGGACTAGCGGGGGGAACATCCTACGAGCAGTACTTC. Its translation is CAWSLPGLAGGTSYEQYF.

The chain is built from TRBV21-1 and TRBJ2-7. TRBV21-1 is tagged as a pseudogene. CDR3 length: 14 residues. The CDR3 DNA sequence: TGTGCCAGCACCGGGTCGACAAGGACCTACGAGCAGTACTTC. It translates to CASTGSTRTYEQYF.

For the CDR3, the DNA is TGTGCCAGCAGTCCAAGGGGGACAGGGTACGCTGAAGCTTTCTTT. It is translated as CASSPRGTGYAEAFF. The V and J genes are TRBV11-2 and TRBJ1-1, with 9 positions matching TRBD1. V shed 6 bases, J shed 6 bases, and the junction held 11 bases outside the gene matches. CDR1 and CDR2 (germline): SGHAT, FQNNGV. The CDR3 has 15 residues. The full variable domain, its missing parts supplied by reference TRBV11-2 and TRBJ1-1, is EAGVAQSPRYKIIEKRQSVAFWCNPISGHATLYWYQQILGQGPKLLIQFQNNGVVDDSQLPKDRFSAERLKGVDSTLKIQPAKLEDSAVYLCASSPRGTGYAEAFFGQGTRLTVV.

The chain joins TRBV14 to TRBJ1-6; TRBD1 might be the D (5 bases). There are 15 residues in the CDR3. CDR1 SGHDN and CDR2 FVKESK come from the germline V gene. Deletions cut 4 bases from V and 9 bases from J, with 16 bases between. The CDR3 loop reads CASSLRGDVSSPLHF. As DNA, the CDR3 is TGTGCCAGCAGCCTACGAGGGGATGTAAGTTCACCCCTCCACTTT.

The V and J genes are TRBV19 and TRBJ1-6, with D tentatively TRBD1 (5 bases). The V end was cut by 5 bases, the J end by 0 bases, with 17 bases between. This CDR3 comprises 18 residues. Looked up from germline, CDR1 is LNHDA and CDR2 is SQIVND (reference sequence). DNA for the CDR3: TGTGCCAGTAGTCTCCGACAGCTTTCGAGCTCCTATAATTCACCCCTCCACTTT. Amino acids: CASSLRQLSSSYNSPLHF.

Here the CDR3 DNA reads TGCGCCAGCAGCTTGGGAAGTATCACCCTCCAATCACCCCTCCACTTT. Residues: CASSLGSITLQSPLHF. This chain links TRBV5-1 with TRBJ1-6; no clear D gene. With 0 bases removed from V and 10 bases from J, the gap between germline ends came to 17 bases. Germline V gene data show CDR1 as SGHRS and CDR2 as YFSETQ. This CDR3 is 16 amino acids long.

This clone was seen only once. This chain links TRBV27 with TRBJ1-1; D unresolved. This CDR3 is built from 14 residues. From germline, CDR1 is MNHEY and CDR2 SMNVEV (reference sequence). The V and J ends lost 7 bases and 5 bases respectively, with 17 bases between them. Here the CDR3 reads CASNPKGGLTEAFF. The CDR3 DNA is TGTGCCAGCAACCCGAAGGGCGGTTTAACTGAAGCTTTCTTT.

This chain links TRBV11-3 with TRBJ1-1, with unresolved D. This CDR3 has 12 amino acids. Germline V gene sequence: CDR1 SGHNT, CDR2 YENEEA. The V gene lost 0 bases and the J gene lost 4 bases, with 3 bases spanning the gap. The DNA of the CDR3 is TGTGCCAGCAGCTTAGAACCCACTGAAGCTTTCTTT. Residues: CASSLEPTEAFF.